This T cell receptor (beta chain) was captured in a study of blood T cell repertoires in COVID-19 (dated by TCRdb to the early 2020s). General notes on the study: Samples covering the acute and convalescent phases of COVID-19 were provided by collaborators in the United States, Italy and Spain. The prospective study material was composed of cDNA or gDNA derived from T cells, B-cell-depleted T cells, or PBMCs. The dataset comprised deeply sampled blood TCRbeta repertoires from subjects exposed to, actively infected with, or recovered from COVID-19. A freely available public database, intended as a resource for researchers studying the immune response to SARS-CoV-2, is where the repertoires were released. The samples were drawn from the first 160 participants of the ongoing ImmuneRACE study and from 1,254 subjects provided by 6 global collaborators. A de-identified subject ID, COVID-19 status, age in years and sex were almost always included in the sample metadata. Where HLA class I and class II types were available, the types were taken from metadata supplied by the sample provider, not from assay-based typing. Study-wide conclusions, independent of this receptor: The quantity of clinical and demographic metadata differed by source and by participant and was supplied without curation.

TCRbeta CDR3 regions were amplified from genomic DNA using the immunoSEQ Assay, a bias-controlled multiplex PCR. On the authors' methods: Nucleated cell counts per sample were estimated from amplification of reference gene primers within the assay. To quantify the absolute abundance of each unique TCRbeta CDR3 rearrangement, sequence reads were collapsed and filtered. For each sample, productive Simpson clonality was calculated as the square root of Simpson's diversity index over productive rearrangements. TCRdb re-hosts the immuneACCESS table, in-frame sequences only. Its copies lack some clones; in the studies checked, an unresolved V gene accounts for under half of them, and the cause for the rest is not known. That table gives V, J and clone size, and the DNA gave D and trimming. The sample table shows about 220,000 clones, and over 80% are seen once. The ten largest account for approximately 2.8% of the sample.

In the prospective study, participants were roughly 18 to 95 years old, resided in 20 to 30 geographic areas of the United States, and were enrolled through a virtual design. In the prospective study, participants were assigned to cohorts based on the clinical history participants reported in a screening survey and a study questionnaire. Each participant in the prospective study had whole blood, serum and a nasopharyngeal or oropharyngeal swab collected by mobile phlebotomists. Over an approximately 2-month period, participants in the prospective study had the option of providing additional blood draws and questionnaires. Before DNA extraction, blood samples from the prospective study were shipped at room temperature or frozen. Per the germline V gene (reference sequence), LNHDA is the CDR1 and SQIVND is the CDR2. The germline V end is reduced by 3 bases and the J end by 5 bases; junction bases left unmatched: 4. The CDR3 numbers 15 residues from cysteine through phenylalanine. Solely the CDR3 DNA is kept, with 45 bases framed from the first base.

Turning to this clone: No cognate antigen has been identified for it. Per-base quality was not reported, and no clone a single base away is much larger than it.

This clonotype originated in a woman in her 30s with acute COVID-19. This chain is built from TRBV19 and TRBJ2-1, with TRBD1 identical over 10 junction bases. Sequenced material: PBMCs or T cells enriched from blood (not recorded which). The DNA is TGTGCCAGTAGTATCCGGGACAGGGGAAACAATGAGCAGTTCTTC. This sequence encodes CASSIRDRGNNEQFF. With all but the CDR3 taken from the reference TRBV19 and TRBJ2-1 genes, the full variable domain is: DGGITQSPKYLFRKEGQNVTLSCEQNLNHDAMYWYRQDPGQGLRLIYYSQIVNDFQKGDIAEGYSVSREKKESFPLTVTSAQKNPTAFYLCASSIRDRGNNEQFFGPGTRLTVL.